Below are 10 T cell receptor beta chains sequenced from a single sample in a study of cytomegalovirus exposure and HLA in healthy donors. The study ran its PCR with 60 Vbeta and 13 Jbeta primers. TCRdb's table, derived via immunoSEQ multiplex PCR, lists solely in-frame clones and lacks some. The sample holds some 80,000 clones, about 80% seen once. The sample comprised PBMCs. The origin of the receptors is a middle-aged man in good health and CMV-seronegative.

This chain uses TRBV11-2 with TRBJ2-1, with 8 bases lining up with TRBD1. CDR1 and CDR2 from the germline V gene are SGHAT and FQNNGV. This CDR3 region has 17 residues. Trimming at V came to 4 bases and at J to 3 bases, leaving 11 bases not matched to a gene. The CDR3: CASSSFLETGGYNEQFF. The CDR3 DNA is TGTGCCAGCAGCTCATTCTTGGAAACAGGGGGCTACAATGAGCAGTTCTTC.

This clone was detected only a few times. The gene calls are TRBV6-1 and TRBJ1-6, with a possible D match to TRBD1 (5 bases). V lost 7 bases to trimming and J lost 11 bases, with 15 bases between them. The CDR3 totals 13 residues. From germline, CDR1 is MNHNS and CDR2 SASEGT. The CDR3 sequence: CASIPGREAPLHF. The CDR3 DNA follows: TGTGCCAGCATCCCCGGCAGGGAAGCACCCCTCCACTTT.

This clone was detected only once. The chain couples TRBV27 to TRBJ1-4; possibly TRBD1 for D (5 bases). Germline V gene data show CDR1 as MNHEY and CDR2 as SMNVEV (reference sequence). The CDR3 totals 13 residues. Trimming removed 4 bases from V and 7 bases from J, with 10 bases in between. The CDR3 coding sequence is TGTGCCAGCAGTTACGGGGGACGTGAAAAACTGTTTTTT. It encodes CASSYGGREKLFF.

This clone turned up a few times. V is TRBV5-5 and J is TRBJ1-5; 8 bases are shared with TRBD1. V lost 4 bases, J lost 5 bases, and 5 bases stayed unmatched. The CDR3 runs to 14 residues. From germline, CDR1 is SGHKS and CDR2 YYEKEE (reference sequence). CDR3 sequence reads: CASSGQGGDQPQHF. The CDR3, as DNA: TGTGCCAGCAGCGGACAGGGAGGGGATCAGCCCCAGCATTTT.

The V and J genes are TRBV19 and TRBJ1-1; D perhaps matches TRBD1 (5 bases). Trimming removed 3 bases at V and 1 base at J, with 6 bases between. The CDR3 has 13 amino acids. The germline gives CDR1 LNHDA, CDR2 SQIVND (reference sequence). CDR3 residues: CASSIRANTEAFF. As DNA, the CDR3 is TGTGCCAGTAGTATCAGGGCGAACACTGAAGCTTTCTTT.

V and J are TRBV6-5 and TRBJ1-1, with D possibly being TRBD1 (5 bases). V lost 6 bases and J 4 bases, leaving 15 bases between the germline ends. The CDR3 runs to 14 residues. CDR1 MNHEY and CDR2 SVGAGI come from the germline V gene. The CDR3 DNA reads TGTGCCAGCAGCCGGACCCAGCAGGGCACTGAAGCTTTCTTT. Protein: CASSRTQQGTEAFF.

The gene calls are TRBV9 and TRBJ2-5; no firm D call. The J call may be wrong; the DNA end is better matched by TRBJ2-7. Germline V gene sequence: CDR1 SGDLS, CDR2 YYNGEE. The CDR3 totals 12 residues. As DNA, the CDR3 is TGTGCCAGCAGCGGGTCAGGCGACGAGCAGTACTTC. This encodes CASSGSGDEQYF.

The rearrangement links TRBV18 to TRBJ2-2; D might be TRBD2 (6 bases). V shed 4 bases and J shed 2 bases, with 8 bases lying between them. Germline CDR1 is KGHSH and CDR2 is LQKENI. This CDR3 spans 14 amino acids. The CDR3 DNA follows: TGTGCCAGCTCACTCGCGGGAAACACCGGGGAGCTGTTTTTT. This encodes CASSLAGNTGELFF.

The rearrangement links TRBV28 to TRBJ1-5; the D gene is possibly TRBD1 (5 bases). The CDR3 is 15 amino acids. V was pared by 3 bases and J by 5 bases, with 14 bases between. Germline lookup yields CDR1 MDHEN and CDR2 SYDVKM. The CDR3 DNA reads TGTGCCAGCAGTTTCCCGGGGGGGTATCATCAGCCCCAGCATTTT. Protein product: CASSFPGGYHQPQHF.

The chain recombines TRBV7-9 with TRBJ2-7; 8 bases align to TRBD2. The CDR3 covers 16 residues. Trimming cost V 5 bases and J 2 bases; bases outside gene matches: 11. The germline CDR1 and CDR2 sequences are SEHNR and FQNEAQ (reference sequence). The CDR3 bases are TGTGCCAGCAGCAACCAAGCCGGGGGGGCCCCCTACGAGCAGTACTTC. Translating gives CASSNQAGGAPYEQYF. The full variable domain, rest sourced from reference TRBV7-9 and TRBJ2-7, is DTGVSQNPRHKITKRGQNVTFRCDPISEHNRLYWYRQTLGQGPEFLTYFQNEAQLEKSRLLSDRFSAERPKGSFSTLEIQRTEQGDSAMYLCASSNQAGGAPYEQYFGPGTRLTVT.